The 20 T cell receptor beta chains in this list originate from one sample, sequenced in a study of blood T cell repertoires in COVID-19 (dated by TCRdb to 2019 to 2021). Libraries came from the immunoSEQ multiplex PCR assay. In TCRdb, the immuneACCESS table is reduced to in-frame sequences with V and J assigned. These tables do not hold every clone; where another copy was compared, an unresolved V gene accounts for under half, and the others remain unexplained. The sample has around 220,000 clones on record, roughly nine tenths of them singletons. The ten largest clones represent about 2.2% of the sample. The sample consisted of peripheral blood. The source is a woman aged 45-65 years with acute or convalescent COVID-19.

Written as DNA, the CDR3 is TGTGCCAGCACCGAGTCGACAGGGGTCTACGAGCAGTACTTC. As protein: CASTESTGVYEQYF. The chain couples TRBV28 to TRBJ2-7, with 8 bases that match TRBD1. V was clipped by 7 bases and J by 3 bases; unmatched bases: 8. CDR1 is MDHEN and CDR2 is SYDVKM in the germline V gene. The CDR3 runs to 14 residues.

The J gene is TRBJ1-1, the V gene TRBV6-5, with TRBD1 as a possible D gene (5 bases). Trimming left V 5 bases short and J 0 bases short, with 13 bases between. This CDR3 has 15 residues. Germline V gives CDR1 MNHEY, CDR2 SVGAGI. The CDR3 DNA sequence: TGTGCCAGCAGTCCCCGTAAGACAGTGAACACTGAAGCTTTCTTT. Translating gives CASSPRKTVNTEAFF.

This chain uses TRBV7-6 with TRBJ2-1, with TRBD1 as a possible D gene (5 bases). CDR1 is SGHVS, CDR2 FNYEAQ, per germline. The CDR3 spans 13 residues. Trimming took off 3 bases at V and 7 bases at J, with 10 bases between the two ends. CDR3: CASSLGLENEQFF. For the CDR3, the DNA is TGTGCCAGCAGCTTGGGGCTAGAGAATGAGCAGTTCTTC.

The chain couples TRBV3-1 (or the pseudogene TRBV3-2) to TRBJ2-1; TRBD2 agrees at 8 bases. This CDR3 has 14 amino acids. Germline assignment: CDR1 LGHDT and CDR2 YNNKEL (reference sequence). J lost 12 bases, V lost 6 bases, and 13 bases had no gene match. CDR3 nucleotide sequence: TGTGCCAGCAGTCGACTAGCGCCACCGACTAGGCAGTTCTTC. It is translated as CASSRLAPPTRQFF.

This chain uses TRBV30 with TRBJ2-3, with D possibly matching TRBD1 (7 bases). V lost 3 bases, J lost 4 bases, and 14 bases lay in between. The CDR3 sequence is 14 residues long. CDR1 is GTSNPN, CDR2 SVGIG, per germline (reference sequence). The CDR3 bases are TGTGCCTGGAGGTGGTCAGGGGGGTCAGATACGCAGTATTTT. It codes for CAWRWSGGSDTQYF.

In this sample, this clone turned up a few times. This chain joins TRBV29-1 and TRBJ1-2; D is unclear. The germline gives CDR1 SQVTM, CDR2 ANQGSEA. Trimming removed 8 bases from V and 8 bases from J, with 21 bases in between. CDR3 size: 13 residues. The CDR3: CSQERYLTGGYTF. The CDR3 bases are TGCAGCCAAGAGCGGTACCTAACGGGAGGCTACACCTTC.

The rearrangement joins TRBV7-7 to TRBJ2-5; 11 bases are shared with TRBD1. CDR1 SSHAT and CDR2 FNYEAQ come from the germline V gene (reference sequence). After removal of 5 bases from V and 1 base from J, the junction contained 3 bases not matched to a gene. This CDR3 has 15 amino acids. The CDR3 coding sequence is TGTGCCAGCAGCACCGGACAGGGGGCCCAAGAGACCCAGTACTTC. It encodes CASSTGQGAQETQYF. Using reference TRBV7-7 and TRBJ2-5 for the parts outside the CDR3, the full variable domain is GAGVSQSPRYKVTKRGQDVTLRCDPISSHATLYWYQQALGQGPEFLTYFNYEAQPDKSGLPSDRFSAERPEGSISTLTIQRTEQRDSAMYRCASSTGQGAQETQYFGPGTRLLVL.

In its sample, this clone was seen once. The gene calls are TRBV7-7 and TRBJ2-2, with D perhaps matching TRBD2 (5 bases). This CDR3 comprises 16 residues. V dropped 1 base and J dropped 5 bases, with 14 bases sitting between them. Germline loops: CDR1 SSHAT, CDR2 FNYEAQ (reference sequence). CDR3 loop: CASSLDLVRGTGELFF. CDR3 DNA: TGTGCCAGCAGCTTAGATCTAGTCCGGGGTACCGGGGAGCTGTTTTTT.

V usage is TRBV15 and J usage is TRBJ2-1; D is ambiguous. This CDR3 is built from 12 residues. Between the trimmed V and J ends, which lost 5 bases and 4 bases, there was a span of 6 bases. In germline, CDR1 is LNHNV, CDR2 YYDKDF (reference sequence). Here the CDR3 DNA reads TGTGCCACCAGCTTTATTTACAATGAGCAGTTCTTC. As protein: CATSFIYNEQFF.

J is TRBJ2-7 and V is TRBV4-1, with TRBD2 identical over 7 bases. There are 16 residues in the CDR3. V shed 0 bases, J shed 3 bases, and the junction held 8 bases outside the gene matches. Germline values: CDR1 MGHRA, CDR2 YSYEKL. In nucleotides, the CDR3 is TGCGCCAGCAGCCAAGATAGGCCGGGGGGAAGCTACGAGCAGTACTTC. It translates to CASSQDRPGGSYEQYF.

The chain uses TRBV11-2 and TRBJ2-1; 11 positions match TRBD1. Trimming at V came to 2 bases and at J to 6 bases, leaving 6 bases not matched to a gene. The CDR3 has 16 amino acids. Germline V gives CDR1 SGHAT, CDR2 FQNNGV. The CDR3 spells CASSLLWTGGINEQFF. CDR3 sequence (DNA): TGTGCCAGCAGCTTACTTTGGACAGGGGGCATCAATGAGCAGTTCTTC.

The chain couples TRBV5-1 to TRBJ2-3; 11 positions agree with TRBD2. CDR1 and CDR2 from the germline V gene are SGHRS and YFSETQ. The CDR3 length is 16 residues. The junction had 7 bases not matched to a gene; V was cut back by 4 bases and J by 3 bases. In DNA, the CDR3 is TGCGCCAGCAGCAAGGGGGGACTAGCGGCTACAGATACGCAGTATTTT. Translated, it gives CASSKGGLAATDTQYF.

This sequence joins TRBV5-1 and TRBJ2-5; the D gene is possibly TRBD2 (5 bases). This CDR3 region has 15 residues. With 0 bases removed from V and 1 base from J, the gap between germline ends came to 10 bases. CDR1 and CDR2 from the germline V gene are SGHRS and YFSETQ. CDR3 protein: CASSLAESGQETQYF. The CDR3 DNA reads TGCGCCAGCAGCTTGGCCGAGAGCGGCCAAGAGACCCAGTACTTC. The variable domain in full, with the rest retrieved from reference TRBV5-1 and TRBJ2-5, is KAGVTQTPRYLIKTRGQQVTLSCSPISGHRSVSWYQQTPGQGLQFLFEYFSETQRNKGNFPGRFSGRQFSNSRSEMNVSTLELGDSALYLCASSLAESGQETQYFGPGTRLLVL.

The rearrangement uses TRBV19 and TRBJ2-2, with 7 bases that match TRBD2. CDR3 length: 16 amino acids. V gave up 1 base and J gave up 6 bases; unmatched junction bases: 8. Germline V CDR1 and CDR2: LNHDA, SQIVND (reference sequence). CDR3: CASSIGGTTLAGELFF. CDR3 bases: TGTGCCAGTAGTATAGGGGGGACTACCCTCGCCGGGGAGCTGTTTTTT.

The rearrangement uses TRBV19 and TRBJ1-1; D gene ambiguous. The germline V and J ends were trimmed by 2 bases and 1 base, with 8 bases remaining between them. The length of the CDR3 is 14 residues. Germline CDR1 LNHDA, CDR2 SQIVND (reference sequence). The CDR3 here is CASSIRAGNTEAFF. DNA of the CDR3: TGTGCCAGTAGTATACGGGCGGGGAACACTGAAGCTTTCTTT.

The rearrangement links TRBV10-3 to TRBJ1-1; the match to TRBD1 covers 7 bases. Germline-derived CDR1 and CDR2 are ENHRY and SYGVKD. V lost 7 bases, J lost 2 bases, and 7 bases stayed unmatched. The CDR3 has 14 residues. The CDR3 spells CAITLDRANTEAFF. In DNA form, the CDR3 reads TGTGCCATCACCTTAGACAGGGCAAACACTGAAGCTTTCTTT.

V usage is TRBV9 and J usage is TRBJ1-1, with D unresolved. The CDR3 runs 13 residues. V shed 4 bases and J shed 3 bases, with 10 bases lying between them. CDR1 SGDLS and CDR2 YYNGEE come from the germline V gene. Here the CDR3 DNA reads TGTGCCAGCAGCCCCCGCAGTTACACTGAAGCTTTCTTT. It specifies CASSPRSYTEAFF. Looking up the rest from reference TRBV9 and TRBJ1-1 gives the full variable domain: DSGVTQTPKHLITATGQRVTLRCSPRSGDLSVYWYQQSLDQGLQFLIQYYNGEERAKGNILERFSAQQFPDLHSELNLSSLELGDSALYFCASSPRSYTEAFFGQGTRLTVV.

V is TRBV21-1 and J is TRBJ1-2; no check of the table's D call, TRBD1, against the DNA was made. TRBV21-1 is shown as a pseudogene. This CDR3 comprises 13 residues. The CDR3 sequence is CASSKVQGHGYTF. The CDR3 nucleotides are TGTGCCAGCAGCAAAGTCCAGGGGCATGGCTACACCTTC.

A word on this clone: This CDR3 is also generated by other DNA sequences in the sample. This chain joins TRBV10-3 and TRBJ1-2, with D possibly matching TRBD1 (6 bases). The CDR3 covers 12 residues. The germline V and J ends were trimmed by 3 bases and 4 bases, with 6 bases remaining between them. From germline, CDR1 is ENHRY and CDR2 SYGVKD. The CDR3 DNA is TGTGCCATCAGTGAAGGGGGCTATGGCTACACCTTC. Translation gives CAISEGGYGYTF.

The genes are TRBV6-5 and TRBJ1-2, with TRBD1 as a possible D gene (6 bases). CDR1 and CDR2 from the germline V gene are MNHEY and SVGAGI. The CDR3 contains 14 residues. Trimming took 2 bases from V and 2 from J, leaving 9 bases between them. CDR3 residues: CASSYRDTNYGYTF. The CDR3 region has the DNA TGTGCCAGCAGTTACCGGGACACCAACTATGGCTACACCTTC.